This TCR beta chain appears in the sequencing data of a study of post-analysis software for immune sequencing data. This clonotype appeared many times. The antigen is unknown. J lost 2 bases, V lost 7 bases, and 4 bases had no gene match. Germline V gene data show CDR1 as ENHRY and CDR2 as SYGVKD. CDR3 length: 13 residues. Prepared TCR beta cDNA libraries contained unique molecular identifiers. TCRdb analysed the PCR reads with MiXCR anew, one entry per CDR3 protein. The table records about 760,000 distinct CDR3 sequences, roughly 27% of them present only once. Overall study findings and caveats: Patients carried roughly 5 TRBV segments more frequently than controls did, and TRBV5-6, TRBV5-1 and TRBV20-1 were among them.

Material: blood. The clonotype comes from a girl aged 5 to 17 with multiple sclerosis. V usage is TRBV10-3 and J usage is TRBJ2-5; 7 bases are a match to TRBD1. The CDR3 region has the DNA TGTGCCATCAATGGACAGGCGCAAGAGACCCAGTACTTC. It codes for CAINGQAQETQYF.